Listed here are 21 T cell receptor beta chains from one sample, sequenced in a study of early T cells in non-severe SARS-CoV-2 infection. Each CDR3 protein is one row after TCRdb ran MiXCR on the 5' RACE reads. The repertoire holds about 41,000 distinct CDR3 sequences, with 11% as singletons. Sequencing used whole blood. The receptors were sampled from an adult who was a healthcare worker with PCR-confirmed SARS-CoV-2 infection or an uninfected control (not recorded which).

This rearrangement joins TRBV29-1 to TRBJ2-5, with 7 bases fitting TRBD1. The CDR3 runs 12 residues. CDR1 is SQVTM and CDR2 is ANQGSEA in the germline V gene. J gave up 13 bases and V 6 bases, and 14 bases lay outside the gene matches. CDR3: CSVRDSYPPWYF. CDR3 DNA sequence: TGCAGCGTCCGGGACAGCTACCCCCCGTGGTACTTC.

The genes are TRBV12-3 or TRBV12-4 and TRBJ1-2; 7 bases are a match to TRBD1. This CDR3 region has 13 residues. The J segment lost 6 bases and the V segment lost 3 bases, leaving 4 bases of the junction unmatched. The CDR3 is CASSLGGGDGYTF. The DNA for the CDR3 is TGTGCCAGCAGTTTGGGAGGGGGCGATGGCTACACCTTC.

This clonotype was picked up many times. The chain recombines TRBV12-3 or TRBV12-4 with TRBJ2-5; no clear D. V was pared by 6 bases and J by 9 bases, with 14 bases between. This CDR3 spans 12 amino acids. CDR3 bases: TGTGCCAGCAGATTCCCCCCGGCGCCCCAGTACTTC. Residues: CASRFPPAPQYF.

This chain's CDR3 is CASSRPPQGEAFF. The CDR3 nucleotides are TGTGCCAGCAGCCGACCGCCACAGGGGGAAGCTTTCTTT. The V call is TRBV7-9, the J call TRBJ1-1; 7 positions agree with TRBD1. This CDR3 is built from 13 residues. J was trimmed by 8 bases and V by 5 bases; bases with no gene match: 8. CDR1 is SEHNR, CDR2 FQNEAQ, per germline (reference sequence).

The genes are TRBV29-1 and TRBJ2-1; TRBD2 agrees at 16 bases. Germline values: CDR1 SQVTM, CDR2 ANQGSEA. V trimming: 8 bases; J trimming: 9 bases; junction bases outside the gene matches: 7. The CDR3 totals 14 residues. CDR3 sequence reads: CSIEGLAGGREQFF. The CDR3 DNA reads as TGCAGCATCGAGGGACTAGCGGGGGGGCGTGAGCAGTTCTTC.

This clonotype was counted many times. The gene calls are TRBV12-5 and TRBJ1-5; tentatively, D is TRBD1 (6 bases). Between the trimmed V and J ends, which lost 5 bases and 2 bases, there was a span of 16 bases. The CDR3 runs to 16 residues. CDR1 and CDR2 (germline): LGHNT, FRNRAP. The CDR3 loop reads CASGPPRGSGNQPQHF. The CDR3 DNA is TGTGCTAGTGGTCCCCCGAGGGGGTCCGGCAATCAGCCCCAGCATTTT. The whole variable domain, remainder taken from reference TRBV12-5 and TRBJ1-5, is DARVTQTPRHKVTEMGQEVTMRCQPILGHNTVFWYRQTMMQGLELLAYFRNRAPLDDSGMPKDRFSAEMPDATLATLKIQPSEPRDSAVYFCASGPPRGSGNQPQHFGDGTRLSIL.

V gene TRBV19 combines with J gene TRBJ1-4; D call uncertain. CDR3 size: 14 residues. Germline CDR1 LNHDA, CDR2 SQIVND (reference sequence). The V and J ends lost 5 bases and 1 base respectively, with 8 bases between them. This chain's CDR3 is CASSQRETNEKLFF. Written as DNA, the CDR3 is TGTGCCAGTAGTCAGAGGGAAACTAATGAAAAACTGTTTTTT.

In this sample, this clonotype turned up a few times. This chain links TRBV24-1 with TRBJ1-4; D remains unclear. V lost 0 bases and J lost 10, with 8 bases in between. The CDR3 is 13 residues long. CDR1 and CDR2 (germline): KGHDR, SFDVKD. The CDR3 loop is CATSDLTDGKLFF. DNA for the CDR3: TGTGCCACCAGTGATTTGACAGACGGAAAACTGTTTTTT.

This clonotype was observed many times. The chain recombines TRBV4-3 with TRBJ2-2; no clear D gene. Germline CDR1 is LGHNA and CDR2 is YSLEER. The CDR3 loop spans 14 amino acids. The V end lost 1 base, the J end lost 6 bases, and 9 bases lay between the germline ends. The CDR3: CASSQARSPGELFF. CDR3 in DNA: TGCGCCAGCAGCCAAGCTCGGTCCCCCGGGGAGCTGTTTTTT.

The sample holds many counts of this clonotype. This chain connects TRBV4-2 to TRBJ2-5; weak D call: TRBD1 (6 bases). CDR3 length equals 15 residues. The germline gives CDR1 LGHNA, CDR2 YNFKEQ. V was trimmed by 0 bases and J by 6 bases, leaving 14 bases between them. The DNA for the CDR3 is TGTGCCAGCAGCCAAGATCAGGGGAAAGGGAAGACCCAGTACTTC. This encodes CASSQDQGKGKTQYF.

This clonotype was observed at least ten times. V usage is TRBV7-6 and J usage is TRBJ2-2; D may be TRBD1 or TRBD2 (5 bases each). Germline lookup yields CDR1 SGHVS and CDR2 FNYEAQ. V lost 2 bases and J 7 bases, leaving 8 bases between the germline ends. The CDR3 covers 13 residues. This CDR3 reads CASSLTGLGELFF. In DNA, the CDR3 is TGTGCCAGCAGCTTAACGGGGCTCGGGGAGCTGTTTTTT.

This clonotype was seen ten or more times. This chain connects TRBV29-1 to TRBJ2-7, with D perhaps matching TRBD1 or TRBD2 (5 bases each). CDR3 length: 13 amino acids. The V gene's germline CDR1 is SQVTM and CDR2 ANQGSEA. The germline V and J ends were trimmed by 7 bases and 2 bases, with 15 bases remaining between them. CDR3: CSASRDRTYEQYF. In nucleotides, the CDR3 is TGCAGCGCGTCCCGGGACCGGACCTACGAGCAGTACTTC.

The chain uses TRBV18 and TRBJ1-4; 12 bases are a match to TRBD1. The CDR3 runs 18 residues. Germline-derived CDR1 and CDR2 are KGHSH and LQKENI. Trimming cost V 3 bases and J 4 bases; bases outside gene matches: 9. CDR3 sequence reads: CASSPPQGQGAFNEKLFF. The CDR3 DNA follows: TGTGCCAGCTCACCCCCGCAGGGACAGGGGGCTTTTAATGAAAAACTGTTTTTT.

This clonotype was counted many times. V and J are TRBV6-5 and TRBJ1-2; TRBD1 agrees at 9 bases. V gave up 3 bases and J gave up 6 bases; unmatched junction bases: 11. The CDR3 has 16 residues. Germline CDR1 and CDR2: MNHEY and SVGAGI. The CDR3 is CASSYFGTGQSHGYTF. For the CDR3, the DNA is TGTGCCAGCAGTTATTTTGGGACAGGGCAATCTCATGGCTACACCTTC.

In its sample, this clonotype was seen a few times. The chain links TRBV24-1 to TRBJ2-2; 8 bases map to TRBD1. The CDR3 has 16 amino acids. In germline, CDR1 is KGHDR, CDR2 SFDVKD. J gave up 2 bases and V 3 bases, and 4 bases lay outside the gene matches. The chain's CDR3 is CATSDPGTGNTGELFF. The CDR3 nucleotides are TGTGCCACCAGTGATCCCGGGACAGGCAACACCGGGGAGCTGTTTTTT.

With regard to this clonotype: No conserved phenylalanine or tryptophan ends this CDR3, so it is likely a read error. The genes are TRBV29-1 and TRBJ2-3; D is uncertain. Germline lookup yields CDR1 SQVTM and CDR2 ANQGSEA. V lost 7 bases, J lost 2 bases, and 7 bases lay in between. The CDR3 runs 11 residues. CDR3 DNA sequence: TGCAGCGGACTTCTCACAGATACGCAGTATCTT. This encodes CSGLLTDTQYL.

This clonotype is labeled as large. For the CDR3, the DNA is TGTGCCTGGTCTGAGAATGAAAAACTGTTTTTT. Residues: CAWSENEKLFF. The chain couples TRBV30 to TRBJ1-4, with D unresolved. Germline loops: CDR1 GTSNPN, CDR2 SVGIG (reference sequence). The CDR3 consists of 11 residues. V was cut by 5 bases and J by 5 bases, with 6 bases left in between.

V and J are TRBV2 and TRBJ1-5; a possible D gene is TRBD1 (5 bases). The CDR3 covers 15 residues. Germline assignment: CDR1 SNHLY and CDR2 FYNNEI. The V gene lost 3 bases and the J gene lost 6 bases, with 15 bases spanning the gap. CDR3 sequence (DNA): TGTGCCAGCAGTGAGTGGGGCAGGTCGGGTCAGCCCCAGCATTTT. This translates into CASSEWGRSGQPQHF.

This clonotype was observed at least ten times. This chain uses TRBV7-3 with TRBJ2-2; D is uncertain. This CDR3 contains 14 residues. V shed 2 bases and J shed 0 bases, with 4 bases lying between them. Germline loops: CDR1 SGHTA, CDR2 FQGTGA. Here the CDR3 reads CASSLLANTGELFF. The CDR3 DNA is TGTGCCAGCAGCTTATTGGCGAACACCGGGGAGCTGTTTTTT.

This clonotype was seen repeatedly, ten times or more. The chain recombines TRBV24-1 with TRBJ2-7; tentatively, D is TRBD2 (5 bases). The length of the CDR3 is 14 residues. The germline gives CDR1 KGHDR, CDR2 SFDVKD. V was pared by 9 bases and J by 0 bases, with 14 bases between. The CDR3, as DNA: TGTGCCACCGGAATTGGACGGGACTCCTACGAGCAGTACTTC. As protein: CATGIGRDSYEQYF.

In this sample, this clonotype turned up once. J is TRBJ2-4 and V is TRBV12-3 or TRBV12-4, with TRBD2 matching 9 bases. The CDR3 totals 14 residues. The trim removed 5 bases at V and 9 bases at J, leaving 8 bases unmatched. CDR3 DNA sequence: TGTGCCAGCAGTAATAGCGGGGGTGGTGGCATTCAGTACTTC. It codes for CASSNSGGGGIQYF.